This record covers a single T cell receptor beta chain. The V gene end was trimmed by 4 bases and the J gene end by 2 bases; junction bases not matched to a gene: 6. CDR1 and CDR2 (germline): SGHDN, FVKESK. This CDR3 is built from 18 residues. This specimen belongs to a study of blood T cell repertoires in COVID-19. The assay was immunoSEQ multiplex PCR, and TCRdb's table has in-frame clones only and misses some. The table records some 200,000 clones, about four fifths of them present only once. The specimen sequenced was peripheral blood. This TCR was sampled from a woman aged 40-49 years with COVID-19, enrolled during active disease. The V call is TRBV14, the J call TRBJ2-2; TRBD2 matches at 14 bases. CDR3 sequence reads: CASSRGLAGGFNTGELFF. CDR3 bases: TGTGCCAGCAGCCGAGGACTAGCGGGGGGCTTTAACACCGGGGAGCTGTTTTTT.